What follows is one TCR beta chain and its context. This sample includes further DNA sequences coding for the same CDR3. These data belong to a study of Ad26.COV2.S vaccination and SARS-CoV-2 variants. About the study: As a participant in COV1001, the donor was in the Ad26.COV2.S trial arm. The authors gave Ad26.COV2.S intramuscularly, either once or twice 56 days apart.

The treatment was: 15 to 20 received Ad26.COV2.S at low or high dose, single or two shots; about five received placebo; per-sample allocation not given. The study sampled participants on day 63 after the first vaccine or placebo injection. Sequencing was performed with immunoSEQ multiplex PCR; in TCRdb, only in-frame clones are kept and a portion is missing. Of 300,000 to 350,000 clones in the sample, almost 90% were seen once. From germline, CDR1 is LNHDA and CDR2 SQIVND (reference sequence). CDR3 length: 11 amino acids. V gave up 3 bases and J gave up 4 bases, with 2 bases separating them. The rearrangement joins TRBV19 to TRBJ2-3; D not resolved. This specimen was peripheral blood, taken in a trial of Ad26.COV2.S vaccine versus placebo. This clonotype was obtained from a person aged 18-60 years who received the Ad26.COV2.S COVID-19 vaccine or a placebo. CDR3 sequence (DNA): TGTGCCAGTAGTATCGCAGATACGCAGTATTTT. This gives the protein CASSIADTQYF.